This is a list of T cell receptor beta chains from one sample in a study of cytomegalovirus exposure and HLA in healthy donors. Using immunoSEQ multiplex PCR, the repertoire was profiled, and TCRdb retains in-frame clones only, with some absent. In the table there are about 180,000 clones, about 80% of which are singletons. Sequencing input: PBMCs. These receptor sequences come from a man aged 40-49 years in good health and CMV-seronegative. The CDR3 runs from the conserved cysteine through the conserved F or W. The D gene is left open where the match is weak. Not every row has a clone size; where given, it reads once, few, many or a size class.

TRBJ2-7	TRBV11-2	.	TRBD2	CASSLASAGGGYEQYF	TGTGCCAGCAGCTTAGCATCAGCGGGAGGGGGCTACGAGCAGTACTTC
TRBJ2-1	TRBV4-2	.	.	CASSHQGSGLGVDEQFF	TGTGCCAGCAGTCATCAGGGGTCGGGCCTTGGTGTGGATGAGCAGTTCTTC
TRBJ1-3	TRBV11-2	.	TRBD1	CASSLGGQTSGNTIYF	TGTGCCAGCAGCTTAGGGGGACAGACGTCCGGAAACACCATATATTTT
TRBJ2-7	TRBV2	once	TRBD2	CASVLAGGPAEQYF	TGTGCCAGCGTTTTAGCGGGGGGGCCCGCGGAGCAGTACTTC
TRBJ1-6	TRBV2	.	.	CASKSSSPYNSPLHF	TGTGCCAGCAAATCCTCCTCCCCCTATAATTCACCCCTCCACTTT
TRBJ2-3	TRBV11-3	.	.	CASSPLRSADTQYF	TGTGCCAGCAGCCCACTCCGGAGCGCAGATACGCAGTATTTT
TRBJ1-5	TRBV2	.	.	CASSGPGEGQPQHF	TGTGCCAGCAGTGGGCCGGGGGAGGGTCAGCCCCAGCATTTT
TRBJ2-5	TRBV11-3	once	TRBD2	CASSPLTSIETQYF	TGTGCCAGCAGCCCGTTGACTAGCATAGAGACCCAGTACTTC
TRBJ2-2	TRBV9	.	.	CASSVARGELFF	TGTGCCAGCAGCGTAGCTAGGGGGGAGCTGTTTTTT
TRBJ2-7	TRBV11-2	.	TRBD1	CASSLSPGQGVYEQYF	TGTGCCAGCAGCTTAAGTCCGGGACAGGGGGTCTACGAGCAGTACTTC
TRBJ1-4	TRBV29-1	.	.	CSVGGGTREKLFF	TGCAGCGTTGGGGGGGGGACGAGAGAAAAACTGTTTTTT
TRBJ2-7	TRBV28	.	TRBD1	CASALGQYEQYF	TGTGCCAGCGCCTTGGGACAGTACGAGCAGTACTTC
TRBJ2-5	TRBV6-5	few	.	CASTLEAGRTQYF	TGTGCCAGCACCCTTGAGGCCGGCCGGACCCAGTACTTC
TRBJ2-4	TRBV7-2	.	TRBD2	CASSLAPSGRAKNIQYF	TGTGCCAGCAGCTTAGCGCCTAGCGGGAGGGCCAAAAACATTCAGTACTTC
TRBJ2-2	TRBV4-1	once	.	CASSGSTGELFF	TGCGCCAGCAGCGGCTCCACCGGGGAGCTGTTTTTT
TRBJ2-7	TRBV5-4	.	TRBD1	CASRSGTDPYEQYF	TGTGCCAGCAGGTCCGGGACAGATCCCTACGAGCAGTACTTC
TRBJ1-5	TRBV5-6	.	.	CASSLWAGGNQPQHF	TGTGCCAGCAGCTTGTGGGCAGGGGGCAATCAGCCCCAGCATTTT
TRBJ2-1	TRBV7-2	few	.	CASTLAGNEQFF	TGTGCCAGCACCCTGGCGGGGAATGAGCAGTTCTTC
TRBJ2-1	TRBV13	.	.	CASSLLGRGTKFF	TGTGCCAGCAGCCTCCTTGGGAGGGGGACGAAGTTCTTC
TRBJ2-3	TRBV29-1	few	.	CPERHFHGDTQYF	TGCCCAGAAAGACACTTCCACGGAGATACGCAGTATTTT
TRBJ2-3	TRBV5-1	.	.	CASSLDGKSTDTQYF	TGCGCCAGCAGCTTGGACGGGAAAAGCACAGATACGCAGTATTTT
TRBJ2-7	TRBV5-4	.	TRBD1	CASTKPGQGSYEQYF	TGTGCCAGCACTAAGCCGGGACAGGGCTCCTACGAGCAGTACTTC
TRBJ2-3	TRBV5-4	.	.	CASSLMSEGGASTDTQYF	TGTGCCAGCAGCTTGATGTCAGAGGGCGGGGCAAGCACAGATACGCAGTATTTT
TRBJ1-5	TRBV6-1	.	.	CASSGGLTFNTPQHF	TGTGCCAGCAGTGGGGGACTGACGTTCAATACGCCCCAGCATTTT
TRBJ1-4	TRBV29-1	.	TRBD1	CSVERGQREKLFF	TGCAGCGTTGAGAGGGGACAGCGTGAAAAACTGTTTTTT
TRBJ2-1	TRBV29-1	.	TRBD2	CSVAGLAGTYNEQFF	TGCAGCGTTGCTGGACTAGCGGGAACCTACAATGAGCAGTTCTTC
TRBJ1-1	TRBV2	.	.	CASSFDGRTEAFF	TGTGCCAGCAGTTTCGATGGGAGGACTGAAGCTTTCTTT
TRBJ2-7	TRBV7-9	.	.	CASSYDRSSYEQYF	TGTGCCAGCAGTTACGACAGGAGCTCCTACGAGCAGTACTTC
TRBJ1-2	TRBV6-5	.	.	CASSYGRDLGGYTF	TGTGCCAGCAGTTACGGACGGGACTTAGGCGGCTACACCTTC
TRBJ1-1	TRBV29-1	.	.	CSVDRGSTEAFF	TGCAGCGTTGACCGGGGGAGCACTGAAGCTTTCTTT
TRBJ1-5	TRBV21-1	.	.	CASPRGGGNSNQPQHF	TGTGCCAGCCCAAGGGGGGGAGGGAATAGCAATCAGCCCCAGCATTTT
TRBJ1-1	TRBV7-3	.	.	CASSSRGRGGVGGTEAFF	TGTGCCAGCAGCTCGAGAGGACGGGGTGGGGTTGGGGGGACTGAAGCTTTCTTT
TRBJ2-1	TRBV2	.	TRBD1	CASRSRDRNNEQFF	TGTGCCAGCAGGTCCCGGGACAGGAACAATGAGCAGTTCTTC
TRBJ2-6	TRBV9	.	.	CASSGGGASGANVLTF	TGTGCCAGCAGCGGTGGGGGGGCCTCTGGGGCCAACGTCCTGACTTTC
TRBJ2-3	TRBV7-2	.	TRBD2	CASSLTLAGITDTQYF	TGTGCCAGCAGCTTAACCCTAGCGGGTATCACAGATACGCAGTATTTT
TRBJ2-7	TRBV6-5	.	TRBD1	CASSPGDRATYEQYF	TGTGCCAGCAGTCCGGGGGACAGGGCAACCTACGAGCAGTACTTC
TRBJ1-5	TRBV18	.	TRBD1	CASSGTGGNQPQHF	TGTGCCAGCTCCGGGACAGGGGGGAATCAGCCCCAGCATTTT
TRBJ2-1	TRBV10-3	.	TRBD2	CAISEYTRAGLISYNEQFF	TGTGCCATCAGCGAGTACACGCGAGCGGGGCTTATCTCCTACAATGAGCAGTTCTTC
TRBJ2-5	TRBV11-3	.	TRBD2	CASSLGSPSGSGETQYF	TGTGCCAGCAGCTTAGGGTCCCCTAGCGGGAGCGGGGAGACCCAGTACTTC
TRBJ1-1	TRBV7-9	.	.	CASSFEAGNTEAFF	TGTGCCAGCAGCTTCGAGGCTGGGAACACTGAAGCTTTCTTT
TRBJ2-7	TRBV4-3	.	TRBD2	CASSQPLGPGLAGLNYEQYF	TGCGCCAGCAGCCAACCCTTAGGACCGGGACTAGCGGGGCTGAACTACGAGCAGTACTTC
TRBJ1-2	TRBV29-1	.	TRBD1	CSVARTGGDYGYTF	TGCAGCGTCGCCAGAACAGGGGGTGACTATGGCTACACCTTC
TRBJ2-7	TRBV4-3	.	TRBD1	CASSQGTGKSYEQYF	TGCGCCAGCAGCCAAGGGACAGGGAAATCCTACGAGCAGTACTTC
TRBJ2-5	TRBV7-3	once	.	CASSLAGGIQETQYF	TGTGCCAGCAGCTTAGCTGGCGGGATCCAAGAGACCCAGTACTTC
TRBJ2-1	TRBV5-1	.	TRBD2	CASTQLAGGPDEQFF	TGCGCCAGCACCCAACTAGCGGGAGGGCCTGATGAGCAGTTCTTC
TRBJ2-7	TRBV6-5	few	.	CASSSPRGLDLYEQYF	TGTGCCAGCAGTTCCCCGAGGGGGTTGGACCTCTACGAGCAGTACTTC
TRBJ2-7	TRBV10-3	.	TRBD2	CATGPGTSDEQYF	TGTGCCACCGGCCCCGGGACTAGTGATGAGCAGTACTTC
TRBJ1-2	TRBV7-9	.	.	CASSFDGERRLF	TGTGCCAGCAGCTTCGACGGGGAGAGGCGCCTCTTC
TRBJ2-5	TRBV7-9	.	.	CASSLAAGIQETQYF	TGTGCCAGCAGCTTAGCGGCGGGGATTCAAGAGACCCAGTACTTC
TRBJ1-4	TRBV6-5	.	.	CASTPDRGGEKLFF	TGTGCCAGCACTCCGGACAGAGGCGGAGAAAAACTGTTTTTT
TRBJ1-2	TRBV5-1	.	.	CASSLEGLGGYTF	TGCGCCAGCAGCTTGGAGGGGTTGGGCGGCTACACCTTC
TRBJ1-1	TRBV27	.	TRBD1	CASSLRQGFAFF	TGTGCCAGCAGTTTACGACAGGGGTTCGCTTTCTTT
TRBJ1-2	TRBV5-8	.	.	CASRAVYGYTF	TGTGCCAGCAGAGCTGTCTATGGCTACACCTTC
TRBJ1-2	TRBV5-1	.	TRBD1	CASSPGQGLGNYGYTF	TGCGCCAGCAGCCCGGGACAGGGATTGGGGAACTATGGCTACACCTTC
TRBJ2-1	TRBV5-1	.	TRBD2	CASRGLNNEQFF	TGCGCCAGCAGGGGACTAAACAATGAGCAGTTCTTC
TRBJ2-3	TRBV11-2	.	.	CASSLASVAQYF	TGTGCCAGCAGCTTAGCTAGCGTCGCGCAGTATTTT
TRBJ1-2	TRBV28	.	TRBD1	CASSFGDRPYGYTF	TGTGCCAGCAGTTTTGGGGACAGACCCTATGGCTACACCTTC
TRBJ1-1	TRBV5-1	.	.	CASSFGGVNTEAFF	TGCGCCAGCAGCTTTGGGGGCGTGAACACTGAAGCTTTCTTT
TRBJ2-3	TRBV18	.	.	CASSRASGAGTDTQYF	TGTGCCAGCTCACGAGCGAGCGGCGCGGGCACAGATACGCAGTATTTT